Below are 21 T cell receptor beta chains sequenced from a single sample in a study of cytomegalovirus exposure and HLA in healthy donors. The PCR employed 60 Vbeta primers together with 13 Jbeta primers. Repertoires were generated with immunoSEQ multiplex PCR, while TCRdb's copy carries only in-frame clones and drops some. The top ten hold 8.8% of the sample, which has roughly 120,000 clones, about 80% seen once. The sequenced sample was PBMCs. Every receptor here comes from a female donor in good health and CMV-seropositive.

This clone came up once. This CDR3 reads CASSRGTTGLNEQFF. CDR3 in DNA: TGTGCCAGCAGCCGGGGAACGACAGGACTCAATGAGCAGTTCTTC. The gene calls are TRBV7-2 and TRBJ2-1, with D perhaps TRBD1 (6 bases). V gave up 5 bases and J gave up 6 bases, with 17 bases separating them. Germline assignment: CDR1 SGHTA and CDR2 FQGNSA. The CDR3 has 15 residues.

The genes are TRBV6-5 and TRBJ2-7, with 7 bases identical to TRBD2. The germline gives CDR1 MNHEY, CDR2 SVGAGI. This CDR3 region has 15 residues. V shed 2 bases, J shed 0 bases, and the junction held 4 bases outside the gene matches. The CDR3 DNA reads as TGTGCCAGCAGTTACCAACTAGCGAGCTCCTACGAGCAGTACTTC. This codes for CASSYQLASSYEQYF.

DNA for the CDR3: TGTGCCAGCAGCTCGGGAGCAGGCACCGGGGAGCTGTTTTTT. Translated, it gives CASSSGAGTGELFF. This sequence joins TRBV7-9 and TRBJ2-2; a possible D gene is TRBD2 (6 bases). CDR1 is SEHNR, CDR2 FQNEAQ, per germline (reference sequence). Deletions cut 4 bases from V and 4 bases from J, with 10 bases between. This CDR3 spans 14 amino acids.

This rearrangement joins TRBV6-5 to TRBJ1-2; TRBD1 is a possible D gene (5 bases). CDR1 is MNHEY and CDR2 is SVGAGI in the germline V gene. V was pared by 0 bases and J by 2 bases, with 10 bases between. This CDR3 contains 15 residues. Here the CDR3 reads CASSYSLAGNYGYTF. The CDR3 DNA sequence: TGTGCCAGCAGTTACTCGCTGGCAGGGAACTATGGCTACACCTTC.

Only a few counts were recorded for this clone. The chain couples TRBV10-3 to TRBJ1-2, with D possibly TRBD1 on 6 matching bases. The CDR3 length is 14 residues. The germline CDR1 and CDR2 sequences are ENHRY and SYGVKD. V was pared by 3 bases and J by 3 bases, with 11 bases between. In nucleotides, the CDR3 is TGTGCCATCAGTGATGGACAGTTTTACTATGGCTACACCTTC. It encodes CAISDGQFYYGYTF.

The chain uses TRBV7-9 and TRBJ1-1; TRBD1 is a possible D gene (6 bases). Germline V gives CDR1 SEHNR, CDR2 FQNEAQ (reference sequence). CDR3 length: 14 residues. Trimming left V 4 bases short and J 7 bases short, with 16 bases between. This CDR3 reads CASSWGGGAGEAFF. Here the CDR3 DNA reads TGTGCCAGCAGCTGGGGTGGGGGCGCGGGTGAAGCTTTCTTT.

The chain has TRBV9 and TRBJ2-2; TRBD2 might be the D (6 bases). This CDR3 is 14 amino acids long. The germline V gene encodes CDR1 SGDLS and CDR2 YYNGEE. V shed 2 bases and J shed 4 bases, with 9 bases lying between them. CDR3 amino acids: CASSVGGFTGELFF. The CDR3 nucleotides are TGTGCCAGCAGCGTGGGGGGATTCACCGGGGAGCTGTTTTTT.

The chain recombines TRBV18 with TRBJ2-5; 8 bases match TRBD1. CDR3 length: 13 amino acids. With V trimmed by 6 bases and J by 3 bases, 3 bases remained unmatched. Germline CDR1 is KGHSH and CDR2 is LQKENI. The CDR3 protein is CASSRDRKETQYF. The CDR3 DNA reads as TGTGCCAGCTCTCGGGACAGGAAAGAGACCCAGTACTTC.

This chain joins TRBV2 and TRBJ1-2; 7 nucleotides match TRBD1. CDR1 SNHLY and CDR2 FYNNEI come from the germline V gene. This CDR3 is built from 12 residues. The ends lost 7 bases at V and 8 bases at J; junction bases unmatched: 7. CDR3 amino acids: CASTPGGNGYTF. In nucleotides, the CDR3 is TGTGCCAGCACCCCAGGGGGGAACGGCTACACCTTC.

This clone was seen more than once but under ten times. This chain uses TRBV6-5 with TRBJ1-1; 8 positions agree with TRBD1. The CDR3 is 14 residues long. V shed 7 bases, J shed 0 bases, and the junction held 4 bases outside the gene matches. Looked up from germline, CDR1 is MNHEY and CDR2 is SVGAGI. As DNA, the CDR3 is TGTGCCAGCAAAAGGGGACAGGTGAACACTGAAGCTTTCTTT. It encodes CASKRGQVNTEAFF.

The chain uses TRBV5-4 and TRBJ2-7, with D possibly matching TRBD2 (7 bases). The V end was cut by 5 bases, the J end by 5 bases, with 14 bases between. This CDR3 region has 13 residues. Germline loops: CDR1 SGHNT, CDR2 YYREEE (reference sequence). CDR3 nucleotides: TGTGCCAGCAGAGGGGGGGGAGAGGACGAGCAGTACTTC. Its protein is CASRGGGEDEQYF.

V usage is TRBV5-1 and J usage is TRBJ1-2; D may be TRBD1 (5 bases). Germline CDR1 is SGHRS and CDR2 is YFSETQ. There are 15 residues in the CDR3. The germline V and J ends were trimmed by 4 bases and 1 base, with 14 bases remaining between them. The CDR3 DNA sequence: TGCGCCAGCAGCCAGACAGAAAGGGGTAACTATGGCTACACCTTC. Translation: CASSQTERGNYGYTF.

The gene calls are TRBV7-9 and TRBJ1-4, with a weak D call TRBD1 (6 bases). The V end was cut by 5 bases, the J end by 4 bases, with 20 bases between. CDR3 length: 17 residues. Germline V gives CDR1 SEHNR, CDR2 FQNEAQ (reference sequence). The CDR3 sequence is CASSASRGWKGNEKLFF. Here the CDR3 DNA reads TGTGCCAGCAGCGCCTCCAGGGGATGGAAGGGTAATGAAAAACTGTTTTTT. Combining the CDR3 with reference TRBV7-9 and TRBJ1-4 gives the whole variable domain DTGVSQNPRHKITKRGQNVTFRCDPISEHNRLYWYRQTLGQGPEFLTYFQNEAQLEKSRLLSDRFSAERPKGSFSTLEIQRTEQGDSAMYLCASSASRGWKGNEKLFFGSGTQLSVL.

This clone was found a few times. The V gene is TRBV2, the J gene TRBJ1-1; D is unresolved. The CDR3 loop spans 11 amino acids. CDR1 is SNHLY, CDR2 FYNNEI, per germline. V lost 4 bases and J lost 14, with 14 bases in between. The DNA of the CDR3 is TGTGCCAGCAGTGCTGCCAGTAAGTTGTTCTTT. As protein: CASSAASKLFF.

The CDR3 protein is CASRMEGAGYTF. For the CDR3, the DNA is TGTGCCAGCAGAATGGAGGGGGCGGGCTACACCTTC. This chain joins TRBV2 and TRBJ1-2, with 7 bases identical to TRBD1. With V trimmed by 6 bases and J by 8 bases, 6 bases remained unmatched. Germline V gene data show CDR1 as SNHLY and CDR2 as FYNNEI. This CDR3 is 12 amino acids long.

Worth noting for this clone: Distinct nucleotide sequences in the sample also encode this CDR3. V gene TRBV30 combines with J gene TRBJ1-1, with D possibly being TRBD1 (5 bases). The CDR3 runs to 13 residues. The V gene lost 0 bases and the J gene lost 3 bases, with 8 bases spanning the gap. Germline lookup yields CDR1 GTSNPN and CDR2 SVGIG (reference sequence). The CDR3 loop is CAWSVQGDTEAFF. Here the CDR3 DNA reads TGTGCCTGGAGTGTACAAGGGGACACTGAAGCTTTCTTT.

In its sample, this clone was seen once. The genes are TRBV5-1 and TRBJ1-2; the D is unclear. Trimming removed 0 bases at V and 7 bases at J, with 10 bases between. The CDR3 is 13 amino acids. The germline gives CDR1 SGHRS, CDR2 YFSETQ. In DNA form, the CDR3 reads TGCGCCAGCAGCTTGGGGGTAGAGGGTGGCTACACCTTC. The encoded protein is CASSLGVEGGYTF.

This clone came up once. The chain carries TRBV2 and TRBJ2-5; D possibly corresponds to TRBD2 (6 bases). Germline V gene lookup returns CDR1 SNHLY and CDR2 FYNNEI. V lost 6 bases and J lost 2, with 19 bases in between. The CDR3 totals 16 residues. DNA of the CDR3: TGTGCCAGCAGCGAAATTTTTGGGGGGAGGCAAGAGACCCAGTACTTC. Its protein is CASSEIFGGRQETQYF.

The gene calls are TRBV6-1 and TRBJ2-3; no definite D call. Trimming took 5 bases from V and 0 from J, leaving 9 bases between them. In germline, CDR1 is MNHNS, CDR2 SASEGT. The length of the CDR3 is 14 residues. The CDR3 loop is CASSFRYSTDTQYF. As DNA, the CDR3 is TGTGCCAGCAGTTTTAGATATAGCACAGATACGCAGTATTTT.

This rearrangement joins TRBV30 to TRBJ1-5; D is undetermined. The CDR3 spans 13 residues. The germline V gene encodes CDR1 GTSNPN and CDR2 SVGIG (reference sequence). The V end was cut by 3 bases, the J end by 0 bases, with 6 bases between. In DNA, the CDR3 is TGTGCCTGGAGGGGAGATAGCAATCAGCCCCAGCATTTT. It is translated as CAWRGDSNQPQHF.

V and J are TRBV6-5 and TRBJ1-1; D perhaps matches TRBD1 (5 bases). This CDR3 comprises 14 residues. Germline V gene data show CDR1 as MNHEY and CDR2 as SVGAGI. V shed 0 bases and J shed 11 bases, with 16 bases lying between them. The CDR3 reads CASSYSMIGAGAFF. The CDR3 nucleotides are TGTGCCAGCAGTTACTCGATGATAGGGGCCGGCGCTTTCTTT.